The entry that follows covers one T cell receptor beta chain sequence. Its antigen remains unidentified. Produced via immunoSEQ multiplex PCR; TCRdb's table is partial and in-frame only. The repertoire includes roughly 150,000 clones, roughly 90% of them detected once, and approximately 5% sits in the top ten. The data derive from a study of Ad26.COV2.S vaccination and SARS-CoV-2 variants. General study points: Placebo and vaccine recipients had non-spike TCR breadth that was similar.

The receptor was isolated from a human donor who had recovered from COVID-19. The sample here was peripheral blood, taken after recovery from COVID-19.

The CDR3, as DNA: TGTGCCAGCAGTTACTCAACGACAACAGATACGCAGTATTTT. This encodes CASSYSTTTDTQYF. The gene calls are TRBV6-5 and TRBJ2-3; D remains unclear. In germline, CDR1 is MNHEY, CDR2 SVGAGI. The CDR3 has 14 amino acids. Trimming cost V 0 bases and J 3 bases, with 7 bases left between them.